This section outlines one TCR beta chain sequence together with its context. What it binds is unknown. The study ran its PCR with 60 Vbeta and 13 Jbeta primers. Sequencing was performed with immunoSEQ multiplex PCR; in TCRdb, only in-frame clones are kept and a portion is missing. The table lists about 200,000 clones. The CDR3 runs 13 residues. The germline V and J ends were trimmed by 3 bases and 4 bases, with 9 bases remaining between them. Germline CDR1 reads LNHDA; CDR2 reads SQIVND (reference sequence). The sample comes from a study of cytomegalovirus exposure and HLA in healthy donors. Overall study findings and caveats: Common viral pathogens seemed, in a later analysis, to connect with several of the most significant clusters. For presence/absence analyses, sequencing depth was assumed to be roughly uniform across donors.

The chain carries TRBV19 and TRBJ2-5; possibly TRBD2 for D (5 bases). This TCR derives from a boy between 10 and 17 years old in good health and CMV-seronegative. Sequencing was done on a sample of PBMCs. CDR3 region: CASSISALETQYF. DNA of the CDR3: TGTGCCAGTAGTATTAGCGCGTTAGAGACCCAGTACTTC.